Given below is one TCR beta chain in context. The data are from a study of cytomegalovirus exposure and HLA in healthy donors. Researchers ran the PCR with 60 Vbeta and 13 Jbeta primers. Assay: immunoSEQ multiplex PCR; the TCRdb copy retains only in-frame clones and omits some. Here the sample spans about 130,000 clones, about four fifths being singletons. Germline loops: CDR1 SGDLS, CDR2 YYNGEE. With V trimmed by 3 bases and J by 5 bases, 18 bases remained unmatched. CDR3 length: 19 amino acids. The TCR originated in a young man in good health. The sequencing input was PBMCs. The genes are TRBV9 and TRBJ2-1; TRBD2 aligns across 9 bases. CDR3 region: CASSATAGGKNSMDNEQFF. For the CDR3, the DNA is TGTGCCAGCAGCGCAACGGCGGGAGGGAAAAATAGTATGGACAATGAGCAGTTCTTC.